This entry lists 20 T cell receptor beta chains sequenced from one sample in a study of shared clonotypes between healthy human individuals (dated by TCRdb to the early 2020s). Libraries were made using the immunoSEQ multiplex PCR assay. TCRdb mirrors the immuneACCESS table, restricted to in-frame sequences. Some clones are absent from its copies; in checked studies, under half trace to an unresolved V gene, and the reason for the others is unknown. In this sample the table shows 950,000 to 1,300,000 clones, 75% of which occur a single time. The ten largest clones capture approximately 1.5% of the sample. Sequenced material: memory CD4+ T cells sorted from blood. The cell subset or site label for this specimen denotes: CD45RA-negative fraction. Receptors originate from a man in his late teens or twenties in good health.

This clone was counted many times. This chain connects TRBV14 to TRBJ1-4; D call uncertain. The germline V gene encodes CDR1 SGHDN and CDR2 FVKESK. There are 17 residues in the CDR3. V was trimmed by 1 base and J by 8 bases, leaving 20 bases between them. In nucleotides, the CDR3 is TGTGCCAGCAGCCAAGCCGACCGGGCCGACGGAGGGGAAAAACTGTTTTTT. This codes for CASSQADRADGGEKLFF.

The CDR3: CASSIQHTSYEQYF. The CDR3 bases are TGTGCCAGTAGTATACAGCATACTTCCTACGAGCAGTACTTC. The rearrangement links TRBV19 to TRBJ2-7; D remains ambiguous. The CDR3 sequence is 14 residues long. Germline CDR1 and CDR2: LNHDA and SQIVND (reference sequence). The V end lost 2 bases, the J end lost 1 base, and 9 bases lay between the germline ends.

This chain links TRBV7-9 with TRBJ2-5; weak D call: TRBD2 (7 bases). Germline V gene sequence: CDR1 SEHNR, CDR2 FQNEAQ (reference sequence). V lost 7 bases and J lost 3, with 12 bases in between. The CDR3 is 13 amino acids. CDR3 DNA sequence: TGTGCCAGCAAAAAGGGGGGGAAAGAGACCCAGTACTTC. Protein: CASKKGGKETQYF.

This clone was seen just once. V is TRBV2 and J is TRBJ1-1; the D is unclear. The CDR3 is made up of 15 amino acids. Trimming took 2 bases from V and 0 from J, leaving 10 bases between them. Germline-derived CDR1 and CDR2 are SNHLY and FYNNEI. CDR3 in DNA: TGTGCCAGCAGTGAAATCGGTAGAATGAACACTGAAGCTTTCTTT. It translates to CASSEIGRMNTEAFF.

The CDR3 coding sequence is TGCGCCAGCAGCTTTGATCCGGGGGCGAACACCGGGGAGCTGTTTTTT. Its translation is CASSFDPGANTGELFF. The chain has TRBV5-1 and TRBJ2-2; tentative D call: TRBD2 (6 bases). The CDR3 has 16 residues. Germline CDR1 SGHRS, CDR2 YFSETQ. V shed 2 bases and J shed 0 bases, with 11 bases lying between them.

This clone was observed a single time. The DNA of the CDR3 is TGTGCCAGCAGTTTACGTCCAGGCACAGGAGGGGACACTGAAGCTTTCTTT. Residues: CASSLRPGTGGDTEAFF. This chain links TRBV28 with TRBJ1-1; D is possibly TRBD1 (5 bases). Deletions cut 2 bases from V and 3 bases from J, with 19 bases between. Germline V gene sequence: CDR1 MDHEN, CDR2 SYDVKM. This CDR3 is 17 amino acids long.

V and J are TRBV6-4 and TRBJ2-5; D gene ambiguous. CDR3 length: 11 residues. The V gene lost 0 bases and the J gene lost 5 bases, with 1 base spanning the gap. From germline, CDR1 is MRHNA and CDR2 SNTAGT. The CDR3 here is CASSDSETQYF. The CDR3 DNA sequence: TGTGCCAGCAGTGACTCGGAGACCCAGTACTTC.

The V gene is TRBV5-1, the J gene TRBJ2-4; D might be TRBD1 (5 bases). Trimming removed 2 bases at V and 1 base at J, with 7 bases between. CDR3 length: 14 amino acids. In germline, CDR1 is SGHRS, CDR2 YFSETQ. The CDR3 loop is CASSFSGAKNIQYF. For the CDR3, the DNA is TGCGCCAGCAGCTTTTCAGGGGCCAAAAACATTCAGTACTTC. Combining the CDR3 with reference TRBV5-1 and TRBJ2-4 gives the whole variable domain KAGVTQTPRYLIKTRGQQVTLSCSPISGHRSVSWYQQTPGQGLQFLFEYFSETQRNKGNFPGRFSGRQFSNSRSEMNVSTLELGDSALYLCASSFSGAKNIQYFGAGTRLSVL.

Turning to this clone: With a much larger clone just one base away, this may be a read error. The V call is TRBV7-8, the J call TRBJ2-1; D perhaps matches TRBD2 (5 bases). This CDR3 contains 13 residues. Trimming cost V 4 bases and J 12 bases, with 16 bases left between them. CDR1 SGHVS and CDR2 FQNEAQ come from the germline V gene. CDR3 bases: TGTGCCAGCAGCTCGGAATCGGGATCGGGGCAGTTCTTC. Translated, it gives CASSSESGSGQFF.

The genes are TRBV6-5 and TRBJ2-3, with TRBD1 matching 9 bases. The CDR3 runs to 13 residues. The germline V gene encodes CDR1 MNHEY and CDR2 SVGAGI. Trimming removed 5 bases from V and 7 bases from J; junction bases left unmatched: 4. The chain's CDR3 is CASSQQGAYTQYF. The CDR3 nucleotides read TGTGCCAGCAGTCAACAGGGGGCATATACGCAGTATTTT.

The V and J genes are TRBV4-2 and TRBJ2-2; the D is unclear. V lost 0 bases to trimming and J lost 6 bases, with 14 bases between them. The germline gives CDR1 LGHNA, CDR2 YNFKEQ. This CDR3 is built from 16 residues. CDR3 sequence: CASSQEWYPTPGELFF. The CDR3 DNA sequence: TGTGCCAGCAGCCAAGAGTGGTATCCCACCCCCGGGGAGCTGTTTTTT.

The CDR3 region has the DNA TGTGCCAGCAGTTGGGCCCATAGGCACAATCAGCCCCAGCATTTT. Its translation: CASSWAHRHNQPQHF. V usage is TRBV6-7 and J usage is TRBJ1-5; no definite D call. TRBV6-7 is flagged as an ORF with uncertain function. CDR3 length equals 15 residues. The V gene lost 4 bases and the J gene lost 3 bases, with 13 bases spanning the gap.

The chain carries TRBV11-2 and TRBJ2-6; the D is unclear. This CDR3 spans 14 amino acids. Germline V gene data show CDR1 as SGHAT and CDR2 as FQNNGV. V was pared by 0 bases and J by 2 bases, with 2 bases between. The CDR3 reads CASSLETGANVLTF. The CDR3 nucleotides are TGTGCCAGCAGCTTAGAGACTGGGGCCAACGTCCTGACTTTC. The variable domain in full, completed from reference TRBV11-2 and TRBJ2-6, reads EAGVAQSPRYKIIEKRQSVAFWCNPISGHATLYWYQQILGQGPKLLIQFQNNGVVDDSQLPKDRFSAERLKGVDSTLKIQPAKLEDSAVYLCASSLETGANVLTFGAGSRLTVL.

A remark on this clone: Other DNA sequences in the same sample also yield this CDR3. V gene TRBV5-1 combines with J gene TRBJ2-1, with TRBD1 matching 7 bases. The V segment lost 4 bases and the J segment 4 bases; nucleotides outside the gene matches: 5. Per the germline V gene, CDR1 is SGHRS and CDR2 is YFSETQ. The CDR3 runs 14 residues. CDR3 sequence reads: CASSLGQTYNEQFF. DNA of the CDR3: TGCGCCAGCAGCCTGGGACAGACTTACAATGAGCAGTTCTTC. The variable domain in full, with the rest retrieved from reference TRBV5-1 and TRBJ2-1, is KAGVTQTPRYLIKTRGQQVTLSCSPISGHRSVSWYQQTPGQGLQFLFEYFSETQRNKGNFPGRFSGRQFSNSRSEMNVSTLELGDSALYLCASSLGQTYNEQFFGPGTRLTVL.

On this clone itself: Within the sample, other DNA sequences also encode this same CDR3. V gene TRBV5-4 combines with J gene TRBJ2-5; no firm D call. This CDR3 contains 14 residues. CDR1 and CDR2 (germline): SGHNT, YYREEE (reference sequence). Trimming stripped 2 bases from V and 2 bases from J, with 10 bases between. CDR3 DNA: TGTGCCAGCAGCTTCGGGCGTGGACAAGAGACCCAGTACTTC. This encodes CASSFGRGQETQYF.

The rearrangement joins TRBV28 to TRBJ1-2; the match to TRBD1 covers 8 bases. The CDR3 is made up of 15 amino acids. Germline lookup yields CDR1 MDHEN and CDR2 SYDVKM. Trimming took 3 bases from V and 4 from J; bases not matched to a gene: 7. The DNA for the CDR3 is TGTGCCAGCAGTTTGGGTGACAGGGGATTCTATGGCTACACCTTC. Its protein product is CASSLGDRGFYGYTF.

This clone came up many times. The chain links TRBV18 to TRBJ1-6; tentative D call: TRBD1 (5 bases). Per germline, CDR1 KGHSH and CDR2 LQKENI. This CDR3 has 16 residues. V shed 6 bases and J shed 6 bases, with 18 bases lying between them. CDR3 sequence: CASSRGPSTTNSPLHF. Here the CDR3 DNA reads TGTGCCAGCTCCCGGGGACCGTCGACTACTAATTCACCCCTCCACTTT. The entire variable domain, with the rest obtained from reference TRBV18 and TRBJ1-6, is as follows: NAGVMQNPRHLVRRRGQEARLRCSPMKGHSHVYWYRQLPEEGLKFMVYLQKENIIDESGMPKERFSAEFPKEGPSILRIQQVVRGDSAAYFCASSRGPSTTNSPLHFGNGTRLTVT.

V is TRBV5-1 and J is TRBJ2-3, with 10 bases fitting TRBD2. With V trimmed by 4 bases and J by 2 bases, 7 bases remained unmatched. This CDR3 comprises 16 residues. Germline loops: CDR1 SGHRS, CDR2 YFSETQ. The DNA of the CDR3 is TGCGCCAGCAGCCCTGGACTAGCGGTGTCCACAGATACGCAGTATTTT. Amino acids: CASSPGLAVSTDTQYF. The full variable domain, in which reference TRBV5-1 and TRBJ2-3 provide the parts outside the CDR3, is KAGVTQTPRYLIKTRGQQVTLSCSPISGHRSVSWYQQTPGQGLQFLFEYFSETQRNKGNFPGRFSGRQFSNSRSEMNVSTLELGDSALYLCASSPGLAVSTDTQYFGPGTRLTVL.

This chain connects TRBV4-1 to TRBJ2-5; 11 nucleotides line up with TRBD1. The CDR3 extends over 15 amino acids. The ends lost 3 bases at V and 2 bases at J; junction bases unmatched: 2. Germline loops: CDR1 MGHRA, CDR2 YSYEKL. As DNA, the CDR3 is TGCGCCAGCAGCCAGGGGACAGGGGGGCAAGAGACCCAGTACTTC. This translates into CASSQGTGGQETQYF.

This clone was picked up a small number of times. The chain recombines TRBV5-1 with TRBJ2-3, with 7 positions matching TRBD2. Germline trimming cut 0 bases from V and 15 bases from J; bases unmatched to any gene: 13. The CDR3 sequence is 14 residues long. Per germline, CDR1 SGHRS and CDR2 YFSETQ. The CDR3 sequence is CASSLAGWEGLPYF. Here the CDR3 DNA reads TGCGCCAGCAGCTTGGCAGGATGGGAGGGCCTCCCTTATTTT.